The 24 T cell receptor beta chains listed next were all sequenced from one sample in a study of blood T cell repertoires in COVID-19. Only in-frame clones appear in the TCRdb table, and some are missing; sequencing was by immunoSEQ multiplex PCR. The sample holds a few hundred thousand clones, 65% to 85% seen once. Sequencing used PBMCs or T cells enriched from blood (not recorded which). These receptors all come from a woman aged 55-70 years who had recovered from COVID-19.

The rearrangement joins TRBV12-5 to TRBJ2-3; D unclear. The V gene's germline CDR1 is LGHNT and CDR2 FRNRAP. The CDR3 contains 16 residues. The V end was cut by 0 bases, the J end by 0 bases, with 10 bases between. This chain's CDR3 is CASGLVYSISTDTQYF. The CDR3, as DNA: TGTGCTAGTGGTTTGGTTTACAGCATTAGCACAGATACGCAGTATTTT.

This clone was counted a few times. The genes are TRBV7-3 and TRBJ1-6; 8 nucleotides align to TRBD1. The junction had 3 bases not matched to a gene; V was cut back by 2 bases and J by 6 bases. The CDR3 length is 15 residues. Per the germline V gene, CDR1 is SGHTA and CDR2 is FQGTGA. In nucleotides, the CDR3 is TGTGCCAGCAGCTTAGCCACAGGGGGTAATTCACCCCTCCACTTT. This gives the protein CASSLATGGNSPLHF.

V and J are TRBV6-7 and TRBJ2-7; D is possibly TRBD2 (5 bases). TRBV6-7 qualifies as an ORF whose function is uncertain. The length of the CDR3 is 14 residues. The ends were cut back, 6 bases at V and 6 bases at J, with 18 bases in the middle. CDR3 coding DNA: TGTGCCAGCAGCCAGGACTTCTCGCCGGGCGAGCAGTACTTC. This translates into CASSQDFSPGEQYF.

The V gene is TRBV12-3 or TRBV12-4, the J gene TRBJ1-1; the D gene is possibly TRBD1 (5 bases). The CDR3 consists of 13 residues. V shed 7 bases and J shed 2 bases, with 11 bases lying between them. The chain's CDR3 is CASTLGPNTEAFF. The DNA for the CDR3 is TGTGCCAGCACCTTGGGGCCTAACACTGAAGCTTTCTTT.

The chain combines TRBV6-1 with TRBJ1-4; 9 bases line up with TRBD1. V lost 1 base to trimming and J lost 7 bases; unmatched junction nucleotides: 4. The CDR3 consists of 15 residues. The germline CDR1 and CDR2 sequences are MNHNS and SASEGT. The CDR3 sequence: CASSEGTGEGEKLFF. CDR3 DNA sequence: TGTGCCAGCAGTGAAGGGACAGGGGAAGGTGAAAAACTGTTTTTT.

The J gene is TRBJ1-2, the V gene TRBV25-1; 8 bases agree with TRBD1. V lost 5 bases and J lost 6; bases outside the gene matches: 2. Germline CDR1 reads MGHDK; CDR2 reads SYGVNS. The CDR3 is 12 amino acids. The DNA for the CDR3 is TGTGCCAGCAGTAAACAGGGGGATGGCTACACCTTC. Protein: CASSKQGDGYTF.

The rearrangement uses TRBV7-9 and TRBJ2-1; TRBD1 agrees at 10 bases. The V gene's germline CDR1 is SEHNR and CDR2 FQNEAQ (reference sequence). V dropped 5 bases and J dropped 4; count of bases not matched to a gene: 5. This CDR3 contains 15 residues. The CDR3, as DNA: TGTGCCAGCAGCAGAGGGGGACAGGGGTACAATGAGCAGTTCTTC. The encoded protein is CASSRGGQGYNEQFF.

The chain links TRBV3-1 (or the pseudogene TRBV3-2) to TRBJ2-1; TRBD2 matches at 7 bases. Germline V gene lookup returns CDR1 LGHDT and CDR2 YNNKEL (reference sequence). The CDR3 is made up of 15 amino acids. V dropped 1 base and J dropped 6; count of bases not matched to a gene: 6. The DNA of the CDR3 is TGTGCCAGCAGCCAAGGTAGCGGGCCAAGCAATGAGCAGTTCTTC. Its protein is CASSQGSGPSNEQFF.

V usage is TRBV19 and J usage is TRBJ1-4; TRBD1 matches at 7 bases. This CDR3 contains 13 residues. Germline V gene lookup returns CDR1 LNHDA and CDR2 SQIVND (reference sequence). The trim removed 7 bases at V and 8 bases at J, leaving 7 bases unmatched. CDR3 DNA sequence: TGTGCCAGTACCCAATCAGGGGGGGAAAAACTGTTTTTT. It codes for CASTQSGGEKLFF.

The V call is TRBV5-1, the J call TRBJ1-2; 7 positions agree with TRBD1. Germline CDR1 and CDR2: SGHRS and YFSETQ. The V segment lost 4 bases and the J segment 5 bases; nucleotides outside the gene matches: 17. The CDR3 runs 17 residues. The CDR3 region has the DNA TGCGCCAGCAGCCGAGGGATAAGGACAGGAGGAGGATATGGCTACACCTTC. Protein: CASSRGIRTGGGYGYTF.

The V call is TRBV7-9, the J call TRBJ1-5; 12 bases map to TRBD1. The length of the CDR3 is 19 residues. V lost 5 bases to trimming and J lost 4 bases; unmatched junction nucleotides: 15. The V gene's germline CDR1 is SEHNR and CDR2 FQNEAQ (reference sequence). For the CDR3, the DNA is TGTGCCAGCAGCCTGGGACAGGGGGCCATCCTCGAGATGAATCAGCCCCAGCATTTT. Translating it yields CASSLGQGAILEMNQPQHF.

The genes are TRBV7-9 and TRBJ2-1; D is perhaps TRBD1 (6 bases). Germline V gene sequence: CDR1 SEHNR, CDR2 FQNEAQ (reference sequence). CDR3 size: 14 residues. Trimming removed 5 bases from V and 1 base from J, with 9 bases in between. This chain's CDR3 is CASSPGTSYNEQFF. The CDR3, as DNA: TGTGCCAGCAGCCCCGGGACATCCTACAATGAGCAGTTCTTC.

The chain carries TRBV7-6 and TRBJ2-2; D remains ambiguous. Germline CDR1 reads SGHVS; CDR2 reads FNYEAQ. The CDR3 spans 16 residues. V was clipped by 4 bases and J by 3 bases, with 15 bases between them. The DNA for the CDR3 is TGTGCCAGCAGCTCGTCCCCAGACGGGTACACCGGGGAGCTGTTTTTT. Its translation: CASSSSPDGYTGELFF.

The CDR3 loop reads CASSEAVAGGTDTQYF. The CDR3 nucleotides are TGTGCCAGCAGTGAAGCGGTAGCGGGAGGGACAGATACGCAGTATTTT. The J gene is TRBJ2-3, the V gene TRBV6-1; TRBD2 matches 11 bases. Germline CDR1 MNHNS, CDR2 SASEGT. After removal of 0 bases from V and 3 bases from J, the junction contained 2 bases not matched to a gene. The CDR3 has 16 amino acids.

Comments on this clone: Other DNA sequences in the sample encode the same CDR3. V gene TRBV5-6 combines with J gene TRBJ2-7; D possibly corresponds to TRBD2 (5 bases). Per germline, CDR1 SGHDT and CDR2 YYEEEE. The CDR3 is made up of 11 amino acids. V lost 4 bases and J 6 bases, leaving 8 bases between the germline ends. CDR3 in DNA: TGTGCCAGCAGCGCCGCGGGCGAGCAGTACTTC. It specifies CASSAAGEQYF.

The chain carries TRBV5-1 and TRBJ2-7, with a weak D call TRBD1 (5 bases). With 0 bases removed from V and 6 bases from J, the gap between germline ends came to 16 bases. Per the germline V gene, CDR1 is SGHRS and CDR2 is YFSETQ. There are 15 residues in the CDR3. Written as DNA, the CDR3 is TGCGCCAGCAGCTTGGGATCAGGGCTCGCTGGCGAGCAGTACTTC. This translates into CASSLGSGLAGEQYF.

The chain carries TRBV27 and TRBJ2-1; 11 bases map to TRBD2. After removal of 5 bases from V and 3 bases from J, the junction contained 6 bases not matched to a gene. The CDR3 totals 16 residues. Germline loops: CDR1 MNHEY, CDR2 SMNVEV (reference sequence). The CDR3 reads CASSRASGRNYNEQFF. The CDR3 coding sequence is TGTGCCAGCAGTCGTGCTAGCGGGAGGAACTACAATGAGCAGTTCTTC.

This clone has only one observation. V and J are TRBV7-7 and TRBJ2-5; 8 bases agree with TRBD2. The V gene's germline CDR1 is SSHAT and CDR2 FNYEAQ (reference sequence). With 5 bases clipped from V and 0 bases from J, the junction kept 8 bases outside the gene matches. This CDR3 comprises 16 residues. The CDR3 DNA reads TGTGCCAGCAGCGAGGGCGGGGGGCTGTACCAAGAGACCCAGTACTTC. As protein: CASSEGGGLYQETQYF.

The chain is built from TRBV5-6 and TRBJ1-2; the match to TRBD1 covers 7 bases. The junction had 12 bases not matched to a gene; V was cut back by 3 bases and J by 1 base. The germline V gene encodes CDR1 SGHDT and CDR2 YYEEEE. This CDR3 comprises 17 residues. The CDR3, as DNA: TGTGCCAGCAGCTCCCCCGGACAGGTAGAAAGTAACTATGGCTACACCTTC. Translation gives CASSSPGQVESNYGYTF.

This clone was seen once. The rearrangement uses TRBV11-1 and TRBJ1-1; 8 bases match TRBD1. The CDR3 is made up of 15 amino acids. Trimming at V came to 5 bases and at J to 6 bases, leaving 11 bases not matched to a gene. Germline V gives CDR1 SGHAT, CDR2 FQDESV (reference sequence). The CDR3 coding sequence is TGTGCCAGCAGCCCCCCCGGGACAGGTGACGCTGAAGCTTTCTTT. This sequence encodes CASSPPGTGDAEAFF.

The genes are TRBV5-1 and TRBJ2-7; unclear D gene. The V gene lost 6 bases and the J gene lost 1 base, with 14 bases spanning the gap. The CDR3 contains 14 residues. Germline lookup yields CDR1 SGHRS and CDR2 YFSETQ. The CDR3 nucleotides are TGCGCCAGCACAACGACGGGTGGGTCCTACGAGCAGTACTTC. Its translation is CASTTTGGSYEQYF.

CDR3 bases: TGTGCCAGCAGCGAAAGCTTTAGCAATCAGCCCCAGCATTTT. It encodes CASSESFSNQPQHF. The chain uses TRBV7-2 and TRBJ1-5; D unclear. The CDR3 consists of 14 residues. With 5 bases removed from V and 0 bases from J, the gap between germline ends came to 8 bases. Germline V gene data show CDR1 as SGHTA and CDR2 as FQGNSA.

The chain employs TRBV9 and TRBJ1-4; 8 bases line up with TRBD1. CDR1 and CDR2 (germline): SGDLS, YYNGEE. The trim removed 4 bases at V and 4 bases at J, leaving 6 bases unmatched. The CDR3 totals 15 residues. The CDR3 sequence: CASSIGGQVNEKLFF. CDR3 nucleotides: TGTGCCAGCAGCATAGGGGGACAGGTTAATGAAAAACTGTTTTTT.

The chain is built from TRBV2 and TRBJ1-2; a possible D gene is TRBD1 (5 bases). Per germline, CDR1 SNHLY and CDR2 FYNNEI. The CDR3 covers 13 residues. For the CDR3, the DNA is TGTGCGGGAGGGGCGATTAAAGACTATGGCTACACCTTC. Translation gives CAGGAIKDYGYTF.